Below are 32 T cell receptor beta chains sequenced from a single sample in a study of PD-L1 blockade in urothelial cancer. The method was immunoSEQ multiplex PCR; TCRdb's version includes in-frame clones alone and lacks a portion of them. Of some 35,000 clones listed, about 93% are singletons. Sequenced material: PBMCs, taken around atezolizumab (anti-PD-L1) treatment. These receptors originate from a man in his 70s with urothelial cancer.

The CDR3 loop is CASSQGFTNYGYTF. CDR3 DNA: TGTGCCAGCAGTCAGGGATTTACGAACTATGGCTACACCTTC. The J gene is TRBJ1-2, the V gene TRBV28, with D possibly matching TRBD1 (5 bases). V lost 5 bases and J lost 2, with 12 bases in between. Germline loops: CDR1 MDHEN, CDR2 SYDVKM. The CDR3 totals 14 residues.

The chain employs TRBV18 and TRBJ2-7; the D is unclear. The V gene's germline CDR1 is KGHSH and CDR2 LQKENI. The CDR3 is 13 amino acids. V shed 3 bases and J shed 0 bases, with 6 bases lying between them. The CDR3 region has the DNA TGTGCCAGCTCACCGAGGAGCTCCTACGAGCAGTACTTC. This encodes CASSPRSSYEQYF.

The chain couples TRBV5-6 to TRBJ1-2, with 10 bases that match TRBD1. This CDR3 has 14 residues. With V trimmed by 2 bases and J by 3 bases, 1 base remained unmatched. Germline values: CDR1 SGHDT, CDR2 YYEEEE. CDR3 sequence (DNA): TGTGCCAGCAGCTTAGGGACAGGGGACTATGGCTACACCTTC. As protein: CASSLGTGDYGYTF.

V and J are TRBV15 and TRBJ2-7; the match to TRBD1 covers 9 bases. The CDR3 has 14 residues. Germline-derived CDR1 and CDR2 are LNHNV and YYDKDF (reference sequence). The V gene end was trimmed by 1 base and the J gene end by 3 bases; junction bases not matched to a gene: 1. As DNA, the CDR3 is TGTGCCACCAGCAGAGCGGGACAGGGCTACGAGCAGTACTTC. It specifies CATSRAGQGYEQYF.

The chain recombines TRBV5-8 with TRBJ2-6; no definite D call. The CDR3 is 15 amino acids. V was shortened by 3 bases and J by 0 bases, with 7 bases between the two germline ends. CDR1 and CDR2 (germline): SGHTS, YDEGEE. In DNA form, the CDR3 reads TGTGCCAGCAGCTATTTGAGCTCTGGGGCCAACGTCCTGACTTTC. This codes for CASSYLSSGANVLTF.

This chain links TRBV18 with TRBJ2-7, with 11 bases that match TRBD1. Germline V gene data show CDR1 as KGHSH and CDR2 as LQKENI. J lost 4 bases, V lost 3 bases, and 5 bases had no gene match. The CDR3 has 15 amino acids. CDR3: CASSPRDRGWYEQYF. The CDR3 DNA sequence: TGTGCCAGCTCACCTAGGGACAGGGGGTGGTACGAGCAGTACTTC.

This chain uses TRBV19 with TRBJ1-3; D is unresolved. Germline V gene sequence: CDR1 LNHDA, CDR2 SQIVND (reference sequence). The CDR3 loop spans 13 amino acids. Trimming took 5 bases from V and 8 from J, leaving 13 bases between them. The CDR3 spells CASSSDGGDTIYF. For the CDR3, the DNA is TGTGCCAGTAGTTCCGACGGAGGAGACACCATATATTTT.

J is TRBJ2-2 and V is TRBV7-8, with 8 nucleotides matching TRBD2. The germline CDR1 and CDR2 sequences are SGHVS and FQNEAQ. The CDR3 extends over 15 amino acids. Germline trimming cut 6 bases from V and 4 bases from J; bases unmatched to any gene: 7. The CDR3 DNA sequence: TGTGCCAGCAGACGGACTAGCCCGGGCACCGGGGAGCTGTTTTTT. Translated, it gives CASRRTSPGTGELFF. Complete variable domain (other parts from reference TRBV7-8 and TRBJ2-2): GAGVSQSPRYKVAKRGQDVALRCDPISGHVSLFWYQQALGQGPEFLTYFQNEAQLDKSGLPSDRFFAERPEGSVSTLKIQRTQQEDSAVYLCASRRTSPGTGELFFGEGSRLTVL.

The gene calls are TRBV11-2 and TRBJ2-2; tentative D call: TRBD2 (7 bases). The germline V and J ends were trimmed by 5 bases and 4 bases, with 14 bases remaining between them. The CDR3 length is 15 residues. CDR1 and CDR2 (germline): SGHAT, FQNNGV. CDR3: CASSKVGGATGELFF. As DNA, the CDR3 is TGTGCCAGCAGCAAAGTGGGGGGGGCCACCGGGGAGCTGTTTTTT.

The chain couples TRBV21-1 to TRBJ1-4; TRBD1 was called by the table and not checked on the DNA. TRBV21-1 is labeled a pseudogene. The CDR3 is 17 residues long. CDR3 coding DNA: TGTGCCAGCAGCAAAGCCGAGGGACAGGGTAAGGGGGAAAAACTGTTTTTT. It specifies CASSKAEGQGKGEKLFF.

V gene TRBV7-2 combines with J gene TRBJ2-5, with D unclear. Germline-derived CDR1 and CDR2 are SGHTA and FQGNSA. The CDR3 is made up of 14 amino acids. V lost 4 bases to trimming and J lost 5 bases, with 14 bases between them. The CDR3 DNA reads TGTGCCAGCAGCTCAGACTTGTTTCGGGAGACCCAGTACTTC. Its protein product is CASSSDLFRETQYF.

J is TRBJ1-2 and V is TRBV10-3; no reliable D call. The CDR3 covers 12 residues. Germline loops: CDR1 ENHRY, CDR2 SYGVKD. Trimming left V 2 bases short and J 11 bases short, with 12 bases between. CDR3 region: CAISEAPPGYTF. CDR3 DNA: TGTGCCATCAGTGAGGCTCCGCCGGGGTACACCTTC.

The rearrangement links TRBV19 to TRBJ1-1; D possibly corresponds to TRBD1 (6 bases). Germline loops: CDR1 LNHDA, CDR2 SQIVND (reference sequence). V was clipped by 5 bases and J by 1 base, with 20 bases between them. The CDR3 totals 17 residues. In DNA form, the CDR3 reads TGTGCCAGTAGTTCTGAGGGAACAGGGTGGGGGAACACTGAAGCTTTCTTT. Protein product: CASSSEGTGWGNTEAFF.

The V gene is TRBV5-1, the J gene TRBJ2-1, with 16 positions matching TRBD2. Germline V gene data show CDR1 as SGHRS and CDR2 as YFSETQ. The CDR3 sequence is 15 residues long. The trim removed 4 bases at V and 13 bases at J, leaving 8 bases unmatched. The chain's CDR3 is CASSHGTSGRATQFF. CDR3 DNA sequence: TGCGCCAGCAGCCACGGGACTAGCGGGAGGGCCACTCAGTTCTTC.

The V gene is TRBV9, the J gene TRBJ1-1; 10 nucleotides align to TRBD1. The V gene's germline CDR1 is SGDLS and CDR2 YYNGEE. With 3 bases clipped from V and 5 bases from J, the junction kept 7 bases outside the gene matches. The CDR3 runs 15 residues. In DNA, the CDR3 is TGTGCCAGCAGCGAGGGACAGGGGAGGGGTACTGAAGCTTTCTTT. Translating it yields CASSEGQGRGTEAFF.

The chain recombines TRBV5-1 with TRBJ2-3; D is undetermined. The V gene's germline CDR1 is SGHRS and CDR2 YFSETQ. V was trimmed by 0 bases and J by 6 bases, leaving 8 bases between them. The CDR3 is made up of 13 amino acids. The CDR3 region is CASSLEAVDTQYF. CDR3 nucleotide sequence: TGCGCCAGCAGCTTGGAGGCGGTGGATACGCAGTATTTT.

The V gene is TRBV5-8, the J gene TRBJ2-7; TRBD2 agrees at 12 bases. The CDR3 is 18 residues long. V gave up 2 bases and J gave up 1 base; unmatched junction bases: 10. CDR1 and CDR2 (germline): SGHTS, YDEGEE. In DNA form, the CDR3 reads TGTGCCAGCAGCTTCGTTGGACTAGCGGGACCCGTGTCCTACGAGCAGTACTTC. It specifies CASSFVGLAGPVSYEQYF. The whole variable domain, filled in from reference TRBV5-8 and TRBJ2-7, reads EAGVTQSPTHLIKTRGQQATLRCSPISGHTSVYWYQQALGLGLQFLLWYDEGEERNRGNFPPRFSGRQFPNYSSELNVNALELEDSALYLCASSFVGLAGPVSYEQYFGPGTRLTVT.

The rearrangement joins TRBV5-1 to TRBJ2-7; 7 positions agree with TRBD1. The length of the CDR3 is 14 residues. V lost 3 bases and J lost 1; bases outside the gene matches: 4. The germline gives CDR1 SGHRS, CDR2 YFSETQ. The CDR3 coding sequence is TGCGCCAGCAGCTCGGGACAGATATCCTACGAGCAGTACTTC. This translates into CASSSGQISYEQYF.

This chain connects TRBV4-2 to TRBJ1-1; possible D gene TRBD1, 6 bases. CDR3 length: 20 residues. The germline CDR1 and CDR2 sequences are LGHNA and YNFKEQ. The V end was cut by 0 bases, the J end by 5 bases, with 28 bases between. This CDR3 reads CASSQDQGGLRMGGTTEAFF. The CDR3, as DNA: TGTGCCAGCAGCCAAGATCAAGGGGGTCTGAGGATGGGGGGGACAACTGAAGCTTTCTTT.

CDR3 protein: CASRRQGTDTQYF. Written as DNA, the CDR3 is TGTGCCAGCAGACGACAGGGCACAGATACGCAGTATTTT. The chain carries TRBV28 and TRBJ2-3; a possible D gene is TRBD1 (6 bases). The CDR3 contains 13 residues. V was shortened by 6 bases and J by 1 base, with 8 bases between the two germline ends. Per the germline V gene, CDR1 is MDHEN and CDR2 is SYDVKM.

The rearrangement uses TRBV7-9 and TRBJ1-3; D is possibly TRBD1 (5 bases). Germline V lookup: CDR1 SEHNR, CDR2 FQNEAQ (reference sequence). CDR3 length equals 14 residues. The V and J ends lost 3 bases and 3 bases respectively, with 9 bases between them. The CDR3 sequence: CASSFGGVGNTIYF. In nucleotides, the CDR3 is TGTGCCAGCAGCTTCGGGGGGGTTGGAAACACCATATATTTT.

This chain uses TRBV14 with TRBJ2-3, with TRBD2 as a possible D gene (6 bases). There are 15 residues in the CDR3. The V gene's germline CDR1 is SGHDN and CDR2 FVKESK. V was clipped by 5 bases and J by 0 bases, with 12 bases between them. CDR3 bases: TGTGCCAGCAGCAAGCAACTAGCCAGCACAGATACGCAGTATTTT. Residues: CASSKQLASTDTQYF.

The rearrangement links TRBV5-1 to TRBJ1-1, with D perhaps matching TRBD1 (6 bases). This CDR3 has 13 residues. Trimming left V 1 base short and J 7 bases short, with 11 bases between. Per germline, CDR1 SGHRS and CDR2 YFSETQ. The DNA of the CDR3 is TGCGCCAGCAGCTTGACAGGGCCGGATGAAGCTTTCTTT. It translates to CASSLTGPDEAFF.

Notes on this clone: A junction end diverges from the germline sequence, so it may reflect a read error. The chain is built from TRBV4-1 and TRBJ2-1; TRBD2 aligns across 13 bases. CDR3 length: 17 residues. Germline V gives CDR1 MGHRA, CDR2 YSYEKL. The CDR3 region has the DNA TGCGCCAGCAGCCCCCGGTCGGGACTAGCGGGATACAGTGAGCAGTTCTTC. Translated: CASSPRSGLAGYSEQFF.

This chain connects TRBV28 to TRBJ1-4, with 7 bases that match TRBD1. J was trimmed by 4 bases and V by 4 bases; bases with no gene match: 6. Germline V gives CDR1 MDHEN, CDR2 SYDVKM. The CDR3 is 15 amino acids. CDR3 coding DNA: TGTGCCAGCAGTTCCTACGGGACAGTTAATGAAAAACTGTTTTTT. Amino acids: CASSSYGTVNEKLFF.

The CDR3 nucleotides read TGTGCCAGCAGGCCGGCCCCCGGGACAGGGGATTTAGAGCAGTACTTC. Translating gives CASRPAPGTGDLEQYF. The chain joins TRBV7-6 to TRBJ2-7; 10 nucleotides align to TRBD1. Germline V gene lookup returns CDR1 SGHVS and CDR2 FNYEAQ. The junction had 15 bases not matched to a gene; V was cut back by 6 bases and J by 7 bases. The CDR3 sequence is 16 residues long.

J is TRBJ2-7 and V is TRBV5-6, with a tentative D call TRBD2 (6 bases). CDR1 and CDR2 from the germline V gene are SGHDT and YYEEEE. Trimming removed 0 bases at V and 9 bases at J, with 7 bases between. The CDR3 is 11 amino acids. The CDR3 sequence: CASSLDGGQYF. CDR3 coding DNA: TGTGCCAGCAGCTTGGACGGGGGGCAGTACTTC.

This chain uses TRBV5-1 with TRBJ2-3; D possibly corresponds to TRBD1 (6 bases). V lost 0 bases, J lost 0 bases, and 8 bases lay in between. CDR3 length equals 15 residues. Germline lookup yields CDR1 SGHRS and CDR2 YFSETQ. CDR3 protein: CASSLVGASTDTQYF. The CDR3 nucleotides are TGCGCCAGCAGCTTGGTGGGGGCTAGCACAGATACGCAGTATTTT. Filled out from reference TRBV5-1 and TRBJ2-3, the complete variable domain reads KAGVTQTPRYLIKTRGQQVTLSCSPISGHRSVSWYQQTPGQGLQFLFEYFSETQRNKGNFPGRFSGRQFSNSRSEMNVSTLELGDSALYLCASSLVGASTDTQYFGPGTRLTVL.

The chain employs TRBV6-6 and TRBJ2-4, with TRBD1 identical over 8 bases. Germline CDR1 reads MNHNY; CDR2 reads SVGAGI (reference sequence). Trimming at V came to 6 bases and at J to 7 bases, leaving 14 bases not matched to a gene. The CDR3 contains 16 residues. The DNA of the CDR3 is TGTGCCAGCAGCCCCTCCTTCGGGACAGGAGGTAACATTCAGTACTTC. Its translation: CASSPSFGTGGNIQYF.

The rearrangement uses TRBV5-1 and TRBJ2-6; 8 nucleotides align to TRBD1. V gave up 3 bases and J gave up 2 bases; unmatched junction bases: 1. The CDR3 has 15 residues. CDR1 is SGHRS and CDR2 is YFSETQ in the germline V gene. The CDR3 bases are TGCGCCAGCAGCTCGACAGGGGCTGGGGCCAACGTCCTGACTTTC. It translates to CASSSTGAGANVLTF.

This clone showed up just once. The chain combines TRBV7-9 with TRBJ2-3; TRBD1 matches 9 bases. Germline CDR1 reads SEHNR; CDR2 reads FQNEAQ (reference sequence). V lost 3 bases, J lost 0 bases, and 13 bases stayed unmatched. This CDR3 spans 19 amino acids. The CDR3 reads CASSFATGGLRSSTDTQYF. The CDR3 nucleotides read TGTGCCAGCAGCTTCGCAACAGGGGGCCTTCGCTCTAGCACAGATACGCAGTATTTT.

The chain carries TRBV20-1 and TRBJ2-7, with D tentatively TRBD1 (5 bases). This CDR3 is 10 amino acids long. Germline-derived CDR1 and CDR2 are DFQATT and SNEGSKA (reference sequence). With 4 bases removed from V and 6 bases from J, the gap between germline ends came to 7 bases. The CDR3 region is CSATRGEQYF. As DNA, the CDR3 is TGCAGTGCTACTAGGGGCGAGCAGTACTTC.